The sequence of this T cell receptor (beta chain) was determined in a study of graft-versus-host responses after intestinal transplantation. Produced via immunoSEQ multiplex PCR; TCRdb's table is partial and in-frame only. This sample yields over 80,000 clones, of which 90% to 95% are seen a single time; about 0.18% belongs to the top ten. This CDR3 region has 15 residues. V lost 2 bases to trimming and J lost 2 bases, with 12 bases between them. Per the germline V gene, CDR1 is KGHSH and CDR2 is LQKENI. In regard to this clone: Its target is not known.

The specimen comprised unstimulated CD4+ T cells sorted from spleen or lymph node cells, sampled before transplant. This chain links TRBV18 with TRBJ1-1; a weak D match, TRBD1 (6 bases). The origin of this receptor is a human donor who was the organ donor for an intestinal transplant. The CDR3 region has the DNA TGTGCCAGCTCACCAACCGGGACATTCAACACTGAAGCTTTCTTT. It specifies CASSPTGTFNTEAFF.